These T cell receptor beta chains were read from a single sample in a study of shared clonotypes between healthy human individuals. This table comes from immunoSEQ multiplex PCR, and its TCRdb copy is limited to in-frame clones, with some not included. The table shows about 2.5 million clones, with under 95% occurring only once. Sequencing was performed on naive CD4+ T cells from PBMCs. The receptors originated from a man aged 18-30 years in good health. Some clones in this sample may be carry-over from other donors' samples. The CDR3 runs from the conserved cysteine through the conserved F or W. A D gene is named only where the DNA matches it firmly. Not all rows give a size; the values are once, few, many and, for expanded clones, a class.

clone size | D gene | CDR3 length | J gene | V gene | CDR3 protein | CDR3 DNA
- | - | 14 | TRBJ2-5 | TRBV4-1 | CASSQTQGGETQYF | TGCGCCAGCAGCCAGACACAGGGAGGAGAGACCCAGTACTTC
- | - | 16 | TRBJ1-5 | TRBV28 | CASSSRVGAMNQPQHF | TGTGCCAGCAGTTCCCGGGTAGGGGCCATGAATCAGCCCCAGCATTTT
- | TRBD2 | 15 | TRBJ2-3 | TRBV15 | CATSFGGALADTQYF | TGTGCCACCAGCTTCGGGGGGGCGCTCGCAGATACGCAGTATTTT
once | - | 16 | TRBJ2-2 | TRBV28 | CASSGTWTVNTGELFF | TGTGCCAGCAGCGGGACCTGGACAGTGAACACCGGGGAGCTGTTTTTT
- | - | 13 | TRBJ2-5 | TRBV7-2 | CASSFRVQETQYF | TGTGCCAGCAGCTTCCGGGTACAAGAGACCCAGTACTTC
- | - | 14 | TRBJ2-2 | TRBV2 | CASNPITNTGELFF | TGTGCCAGCAATCCCATAACGAACACCGGGGAGCTGTTTTTT
once | - | 13 | TRBJ1-2 | TRBV6-5 | CASRTGLHYGYTF | TGTGCCAGCAGGACCGGGCTCCACTATGGCTACACCTTC
- | TRBD2 | 15 | TRBJ2-3 | TRBV11-2 | CASSLEAGGPDTQYF | TGTGCCAGCAGCTTAGAGGCGGGAGGCCCAGATACGCAGTATTTT
- | - | 15 | TRBJ2-6 | TRBV28 | CASSQLPSGANVLTF | TGTGCCAGCAGTCAGTTGCCCTCTGGGGCCAACGTCCTGACTTTC
- | TRBD1 | 14 | TRBJ1-1 | TRBV5-1 | CASSLGDRGAEAFF | TGCGCCAGCAGCTTGGGGGACAGGGGAGCTGAAGCTTTCTTT
- | - | 12 | TRBJ1-2 | TRBV28 | CASRGTNYGYTF | TGTGCCAGCAGGGGGACTAACTATGGCTACACCTTC
- | - | 14 | TRBJ2-2 | TRBV27 | CASSPGPGTGELFF | TGTGCCAGCAGCCCTGGGCCGGGCACCGGGGAGCTGTTTTTT
- | - | 13 | TRBJ2-7 | TRBV19 | CASRRQGRYEQYF | TGTGCCAGTAGGCGCCAGGGGAGATACGAGCAGTACTTC
- | TRBD1 | 15 | TRBJ2-7 | TRBV7-3 | CASSLNGDRAYEQYF | TGTGCCAGCAGCTTAAACGGAGACAGGGCCTACGAGCAGTACTTC
- | TRBD2 | 15 | TRBJ2-5 | TRBV7-9 | CASSGQAGGVETQYF | TGTGCCAGCAGCGGCCAAGCGGGAGGGGTGGAGACCCAGTACTTC
- | TRBD1 | 17 | TRBJ2-7 | TRBV28 | CASSLYFGQGASYEQYF | TGTGCCAGCAGTTTATATTTCGGACAGGGGGCGTCCTACGAGCAGTACTTC
once | - | 15 | TRBJ1-4 | TRBV5-1 | CASSFEGGTNEKLFF | TGCGCCAGCAGCTTCGAAGGGGGGACTAATGAAAAACTGTTTTTT
once | - | 13 | TRBJ2-7 | TRBV10-3 | CATWGGRDYEQYF | TGTGCCACCTGGGGGGGGCGGGACTACGAGCAGTACTTC
- | - | 15 | TRBJ1-2 | TRBV6-5 | CASSYLRPTNYGYTF | TGTGCCAGCAGTTACCTAAGGCCCACTAACTATGGCTACACCTTC
once | TRBD2 | 16 | TRBJ2-5 | TRBV7-9 | CASSYRAGGPGETQYF | TGTGCCAGCAGCTACCGAGCGGGAGGGCCGGGAGAGACCCAGTACTTC
- | - | 13 | TRBJ1-5 | TRBV4-3 | CASSQELDQPQHF | TGCGCCAGCAGCCAAGAGTTGGATCAGCCCCAGCATTTT
- | - | 13 | TRBJ2-3 | TRBV14 | CASSQDLGTSQYF | TGTGCCAGCAGCCAAGATTTGGGGACCTCGCAGTATTTT
- | - | 13 | TRBJ2-1 | TRBV5-4 | CASSSGTDNEQFF | TGTGCCAGCAGCTCCGGGACGGACAATGAGCAGTTCTTC
- | - | 16 | TRBJ1-3 | TRBV9 | CASSVQSSVGGNTIYF | TGTGCCAGCAGCGTCCAAAGCAGTGTTGGAGGAAACACCATATATTTT